This T cell receptor beta chain was obtained from a study of T-cell memory formation after mild COVID-19. Germline assignment: CDR1 LNHNV and CDR2 YYDKDF (reference sequence). Trimming removed 1 base at V and 7 bases at J, with 2 bases between. The CDR3 totals 11 residues. TCRdb recomputed calls from the 5' RACE reads with MiXCR, one row per CDR3 protein. The sample includes fewer than 700,000 distinct CDR3 sequences, about 20% of them seen just once. A word on this clonotype: Its antigen is unidentified.

Findings and caveats of the study: The study found contracting CD4+ clones mainly in CM and EM and contracting CD8+ clones in EMRA.

The chain recombines TRBV15 with TRBJ2-4; the D is unclear. This clonotype was sampled from an adult woman who had mild COVID-19 (a few samples of this study predate the infection). Cell type and time point are not known. The sequenced sample was PBMCs or a T cell subset sorted from them (not recorded which). The CDR3 spells CATSRVNIQYF. The CDR3 region has the DNA TGTGCCACCAGCAGAGTTAACATTCAGTACTTC.